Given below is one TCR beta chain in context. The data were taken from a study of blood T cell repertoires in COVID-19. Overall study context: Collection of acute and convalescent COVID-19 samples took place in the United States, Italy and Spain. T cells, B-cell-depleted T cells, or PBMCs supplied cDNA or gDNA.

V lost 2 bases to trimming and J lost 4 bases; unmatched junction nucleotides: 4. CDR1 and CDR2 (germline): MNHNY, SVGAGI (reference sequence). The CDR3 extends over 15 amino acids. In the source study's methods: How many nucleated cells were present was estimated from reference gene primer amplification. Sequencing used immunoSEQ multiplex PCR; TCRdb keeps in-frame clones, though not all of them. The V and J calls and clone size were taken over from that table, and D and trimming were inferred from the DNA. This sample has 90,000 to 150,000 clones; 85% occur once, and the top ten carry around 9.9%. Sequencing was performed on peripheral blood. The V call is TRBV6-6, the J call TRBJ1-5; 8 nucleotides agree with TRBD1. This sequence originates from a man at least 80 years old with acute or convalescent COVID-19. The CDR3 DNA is TGTGCCAGCAGTTACGGACAGGGAGGAAATCAGCCCCAGCATTTT. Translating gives CASSYGQGGNQPQHF.